This entry lists 25 T cell receptor beta chains sequenced from one sample in a study of PD-1 blockade in classical Hodgkin lymphoma. Patients all relapsed after autologous stem cell transplantation, and there was variation in brentuximab vedotin exposure. Measured with immunoSEQ multiplex PCR; TCRdb has only the in-frame clones, and not every one. The sample lists 11,000 to 15,000 clones, roughly 80% occurring once. The source was peripheral blood mononuclear cells (PBMCs), collected at baseline. The receptors were gathered from a human donor with classical Hodgkin lymphoma.

The chain combines TRBV9 with TRBJ2-7; D may be TRBD1 (6 bases). Germline values: CDR1 SGDLS, CDR2 YYNGEE. The CDR3 has 14 amino acids. Trimming pared 3 bases from V and 0 bases from J, leaving 10 bases between. In nucleotides, the CDR3 is TGTGCCAGCAGCGCGAGGACAGACTCCTACGAGCAGTACTTC. Amino acids: CASSARTDSYEQYF.

The chain is built from TRBV2 and TRBJ2-7; possible D gene TRBD2, 6 bases. The CDR3 consists of 14 residues. Trimming removed 7 bases from V and 0 bases from J, with 13 bases in between. Per the germline V gene, CDR1 is SNHLY and CDR2 is FYNNEI. The CDR3 spells CASTGGASSYEQYF. The CDR3 DNA is TGTGCCAGCACAGGCGGGGCTAGCTCCTACGAGCAGTACTTC.

This chain uses TRBV7-9 with TRBJ1-4; no clear D gene. CDR1 and CDR2 from the germline V gene are SEHNR and FQNEAQ (reference sequence). Trimming shortened V by 3 bases and J by 3 bases, and 11 bases separated the two germline ends. This CDR3 has 15 amino acids. The CDR3 is CASSFGSSANEKLFF. CDR3 in DNA: TGTGCCAGCAGCTTTGGTTCGAGTGCTAATGAAAAACTGTTTTTT. Complete variable domain (other parts from reference TRBV7-9 and TRBJ1-4): DTGVSQNPRHKITKRGQNVTFRCDPISEHNRLYWYRQTLGQGPEFLTYFQNEAQLEKSRLLSDRFSAERPKGSFSTLEIQRTEQGDSAMYLCASSFGSSANEKLFFGSGTQLSVL.

This sequence joins TRBV28 and TRBJ2-3, with D perhaps matching TRBD1 or TRBD2 (5 bases each). Germline V gives CDR1 MDHEN, CDR2 SYDVKM. The V gene lost 0 bases and the J gene lost 2 bases, with 6 bases spanning the gap. The CDR3 is 14 residues long. CDR3 protein: CASSLWGTTDTQYF. The CDR3 DNA sequence: TGTGCCAGCAGTTTATGGGGGACCACAGATACGCAGTATTTT.

The genes are TRBV5-6 and TRBJ2-5, with TRBD2 matching over 8 bases. This CDR3 region has 15 residues. From germline, CDR1 is SGHDT and CDR2 YYEEEE. The V segment lost 0 bases and the J segment 2 bases; nucleotides outside the gene matches: 3. The CDR3 loop reads CASSLVTSGQETQYF. The CDR3 DNA reads as TGTGCCAGCAGCTTGGTTACTAGCGGACAAGAGACCCAGTACTTC.

The chain employs TRBV5-1 and TRBJ2-3, with TRBD2 as a possible D gene (7 bases). Between the trimmed V and J ends, which lost 6 bases and 3 bases, there was a span of 20 bases. The CDR3 spans 16 residues. Germline values: CDR1 SGHRS, CDR2 YFSETQ. The CDR3 here is CASTFSEGGPTDTQYF. The DNA for the CDR3 is TGCGCCAGCACCTTTTCGGAGGGGGGGCCTACAGATACGCAGTATTTT.

The rearrangement joins TRBV5-1 to TRBJ1-4; 8 bases line up with TRBD1. Germline CDR1 and CDR2: SGHRS and YFSETQ. The CDR3 totals 14 residues. V gave up 0 bases and J gave up 8 bases; unmatched junction bases: 3. CDR3 bases: TGCGCCAGCAGCTTGGGACAGGGGAAAGAAAAACTGTTTTTT. Amino acid sequence: CASSLGQGKEKLFF.

This clone was observed a handful of times. The chain has TRBV6-5 and TRBJ2-3; 7 nucleotides match TRBD2. CDR1 and CDR2 (germline): MNHEY, SVGAGI. Trimming removed 0 bases from V and 4 bases from J; junction bases left unmatched: 7. The CDR3 loop spans 16 amino acids. The CDR3 bases are TGTGCCAGCAGTTACTCGTCGACTAGCCGCCCAGATACGCAGTATTTT. Protein product: CASSYSSTSRPDTQYF.

This chain joins TRBV19 and TRBJ1-1; no clear D gene. Deletions cut 0 bases from V and 5 bases from J, with 10 bases between. The V gene's germline CDR1 is LNHDA and CDR2 SQIVND (reference sequence). This CDR3 spans 14 amino acids. In DNA, the CDR3 is TGTGCCAGTAGTATAGACCCCCGTGAAACTGAAGCTTTCTTT. As protein: CASSIDPRETEAFF.

This clone was recorded only once. CDR3 protein: CASSPRTGEDYGYTF. The CDR3 DNA is TGTGCCAGCTCACCACGGACAGGGGAGGACTATGGCTACACCTTC. The V gene is TRBV18, the J gene TRBJ1-2, with 9 bases fitting TRBD1. V lost 1 base, J lost 3 bases, and 3 bases stayed unmatched. Germline lookup yields CDR1 KGHSH and CDR2 LQKENI. CDR3 length: 15 residues.

The V and J genes are TRBV7-7 and TRBJ1-4; D is possibly TRBD1 (5 bases). With 2 bases removed from V and 8 bases from J, the gap between germline ends came to 15 bases. In germline, CDR1 is SSHAT, CDR2 FNYEAQ (reference sequence). The CDR3 is 15 residues long. The CDR3 protein is CASSLNPDKGEKLFF. DNA for the CDR3: TGTGCCAGCAGCTTAAATCCCGATAAGGGGGAAAAACTGTTTTTT.

The chain links TRBV4-1 to TRBJ1-1, with D hard to call. In germline, CDR1 is MGHRA, CDR2 YSYEKL. The ends were cut back, 0 bases at V and 1 base at J, with 6 bases in the middle. The CDR3 runs 14 residues. This CDR3 is CASSQDWQNTEAFF. CDR3 DNA sequence: TGCGCCAGCAGCCAAGATTGGCAGAACACTGAAGCTTTCTTT.

This rearrangement joins TRBV6-5 to TRBJ1-2, with TRBD1 as a possible D gene (5 bases). V lost 0 bases and J 5 bases, leaving 7 bases between the germline ends. Germline loops: CDR1 MNHEY, CDR2 SVGAGI. The CDR3 has 13 amino acids. The CDR3 spells CASSYSGEYGYTF. The DNA for the CDR3 is TGTGCCAGCAGTTACTCAGGGGAGTATGGCTACACCTTC.

The V and J genes are TRBV10-2 and TRBJ2-5; no reliable D call. V lost 5 bases to trimming and J lost 5 bases, with 9 bases between them. Germline V gives CDR1 WSHSY, CDR2 SAAADI. This CDR3 has 12 amino acids. CDR3 protein: CASSLRGETQYF. The DNA for the CDR3 is TGCGCCAGCAGTTTACGTGGGGAGACCCAGTACTTC.

V gene TRBV7-9 combines with J gene TRBJ2-6; D is unresolved. Germline-derived CDR1 and CDR2 are SEHNR and FQNEAQ (reference sequence). The CDR3 loop spans 16 amino acids. V was cut by 2 bases and J by 0 bases, with 8 bases left in between. The CDR3 loop is CASSLLGLSGANVLTF. CDR3 in DNA: TGTGCCAGCAGCTTACTAGGGCTCTCTGGGGCCAACGTCCTGACTTTC.

The chain joins TRBV10-3 to TRBJ1-5; 8 bases are a match to TRBD1. Trimming cost V 2 bases and J 7 bases; bases outside gene matches: 1. The germline V gene has CDR1 ENHRY and CDR2 SYGVKD. This CDR3 comprises 13 residues. The CDR3 nucleotides read TGTGCCATCAGTGAGAGGGACAGGCAGCCCCAGCATTTT. Protein sequence: CAISERDRQPQHF.

The chain has TRBV4-1 and TRBJ2-5, with 9 bases that match TRBD2. V gave up 1 base and J gave up 3 bases; unmatched junction bases: 6. Germline V gives CDR1 MGHRA, CDR2 YSYEKL. The CDR3 has 16 amino acids. The CDR3 region has the DNA TGCGCCAGCAGCCAAGGGAGCGGGGGGACCGAAGAGACCCAGTACTTC. Translated, it gives CASSQGSGGTEETQYF.

The gene calls are TRBV11-2 and TRBJ2-7; D not certain. The CDR3 length is 12 residues. Per germline, CDR1 SGHAT and CDR2 FQNNGV. Trimming cost V 6 bases and J 6 bases, with 12 bases left between them. CDR3 loop: CASRLHGFEQYF. CDR3 sequence (DNA): TGTGCCAGCAGACTACACGGATTCGAGCAGTACTTC. Based on the CDR3 plus reference TRBV11-2 and TRBJ2-7, the full variable domain is EAGVAQSPRYKIIEKRQSVAFWCNPISGHATLYWYQQILGQGPKLLIQFQNNGVVDDSQLPKDRFSAERLKGVDSTLKIQPAKLEDSAVYLCASRLHGFEQYFGPGTRLTVT.

The chain links TRBV2 to TRBJ2-2; 7 bases line up with TRBD1. V lost 6 bases to trimming and J lost 6 bases; unmatched junction nucleotides: 10. CDR3 size: 15 residues. Germline V gene data show CDR1 as SNHLY and CDR2 as FYNNEI. This CDR3 is CASSEGRGFAGELFF. The CDR3 DNA is TGTGCCAGCAGCGAGGGCAGGGGGTTTGCCGGGGAGCTGTTTTTT.

V gene TRBV10-3 combines with J gene TRBJ2-7; TRBD2 matches 7 bases. CDR1 is ENHRY, CDR2 SYGVKD, per germline. J gave up 0 bases and V 11 bases, and 10 bases lay outside the gene matches. This CDR3 contains 14 residues. CDR3 in amino acids: CASSSGGLSYEQYF. CDR3 sequence (DNA): TGTGCCTCAAGTTCGGGGGGACTCTCCTACGAGCAGTACTTC.

CDR3 amino acids: CASRRPGQGYYEQYF. CDR3 DNA sequence: TGTGCCAGCAGGCGTCCGGGACAGGGGTACTACGAGCAGTACTTC. The chain is built from TRBV11-2 and TRBJ2-7; 10 bases agree with TRBD1. The CDR3 extends over 15 amino acids. Per the germline V gene, CDR1 is SGHAT and CDR2 is FQNNGV. V lost 6 bases to trimming and J lost 3 bases; unmatched junction nucleotides: 8. The complete variable domain, with remaining parts taken from reference TRBV11-2 and TRBJ2-7, reads EAGVAQSPRYKIIEKRQSVAFWCNPISGHATLYWYQQILGQGPKLLIQFQNNGVVDDSQLPKDRFSAERLKGVDSTLKIQPAKLEDSAVYLCASRRPGQGYYEQYFGPGTRLTVT.

The rearrangement uses TRBV13 and TRBJ1-2, with D unresolved. Per the germline V gene, CDR1 is PRHDT and CDR2 is FYEKMQ (reference sequence). V was shortened by 0 bases and J by 8 bases, with 10 bases between the two germline ends. The CDR3 runs to 13 residues. CDR3 sequence reads: CASSLGPGNGYTF. The DNA of the CDR3 is TGTGCCAGCAGCTTAGGGCCCGGGAACGGCTACACCTTC.

The chain links TRBV6-5 to TRBJ1-3; D gene uncertain. Trimming took off 5 bases at V and 0 bases at J, with 11 bases between the two ends. Germline CDR1 and CDR2: MNHEY and SVGAGI. The CDR3 spans 15 residues. DNA for the CDR3: TGTGCCAGCAGTACTGACCGACGCTCTGGAAACACCATATATTTT. Its protein product is CASSTDRRSGNTIYF.

The gene calls are TRBV6-6 and TRBJ1-6; D is undetermined. Germline V CDR1 and CDR2: MNHNY, SVGAGI (reference sequence). V lost 5 bases to trimming and J lost 9 bases, with 5 bases between them. This CDR3 has 11 amino acids. CDR3 in DNA: TGTGCCAGCAGTCAACTTTCACCCCTCCACTTT. It codes for CASSQLSPLHF.

This chain connects TRBV5-1 to TRBJ2-7, with 11 bases matching TRBD1. The germline V gene has CDR1 SGHRS and CDR2 YFSETQ. Losses at the gene ends were 2 bases for V and 7 bases for J; bases not matched to a gene: 5. This CDR3 region has 14 residues. The CDR3 sequence: CASSFGQGAGEQYF. The CDR3 region has the DNA TGCGCCAGCAGCTTTGGACAGGGGGCGGGGGAGCAGTACTTC.